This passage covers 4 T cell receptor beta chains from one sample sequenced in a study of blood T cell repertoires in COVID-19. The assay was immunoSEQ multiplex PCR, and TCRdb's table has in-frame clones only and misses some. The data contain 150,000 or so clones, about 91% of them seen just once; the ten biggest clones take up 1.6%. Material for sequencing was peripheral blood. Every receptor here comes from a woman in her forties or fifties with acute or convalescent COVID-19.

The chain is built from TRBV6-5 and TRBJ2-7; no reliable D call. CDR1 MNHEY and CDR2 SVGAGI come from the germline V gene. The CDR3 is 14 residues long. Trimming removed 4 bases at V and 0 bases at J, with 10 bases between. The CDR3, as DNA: TGTGCCAGCAGTTCCTACAGCAACTCCTACGAGCAGTACTTC. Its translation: CASSSYSNSYEQYF.

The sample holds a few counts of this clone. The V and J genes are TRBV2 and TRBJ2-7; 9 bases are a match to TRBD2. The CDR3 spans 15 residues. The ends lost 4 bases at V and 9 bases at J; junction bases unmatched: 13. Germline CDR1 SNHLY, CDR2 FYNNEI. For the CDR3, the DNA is TGTGCCAGCAGTGTGCTGGCACTAGCGGGTTTTGGGCAGTACTTC. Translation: CASSVLALAGFGQYF.

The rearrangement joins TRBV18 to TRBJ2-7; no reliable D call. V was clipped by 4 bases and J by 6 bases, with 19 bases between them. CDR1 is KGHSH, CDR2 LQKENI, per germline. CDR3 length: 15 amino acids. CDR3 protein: CASSLSVPGPSEQYF. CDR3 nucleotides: TGTGCCAGCTCACTATCCGTGCCGGGTCCCTCCGAGCAGTACTTC. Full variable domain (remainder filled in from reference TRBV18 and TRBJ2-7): NAGVMQNPRHLVRRRGQEARLRCSPMKGHSHVYWYRQLPEEGLKFMVYLQKENIIDESGMPKERFSAEFPKEGPSILRIQQVVRGDSAAYFCASSLSVPGPSEQYFGPGTRLTVT.

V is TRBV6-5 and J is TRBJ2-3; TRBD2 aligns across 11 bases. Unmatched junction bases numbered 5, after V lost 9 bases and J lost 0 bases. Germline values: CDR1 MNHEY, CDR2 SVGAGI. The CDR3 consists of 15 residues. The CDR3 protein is CASRSGRVSTDTQYF. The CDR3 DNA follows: TGTGCCAGTCGTAGCGGGAGGGTAAGCACAGATACGCAGTATTTT.